The 10 T cell receptor beta chains reported below all come from one sample, sequenced in a study of CD8 T cells in ankylosing spondylitis. TCRdb reprocessed the 5' RACE reads via MiXCR and lists one record per CDR3 protein. The repertoire holds some 340,000 distinct CDR3 sequences, with about 15% as singletons. The sample consisted of blood, either unsorted or a sorted T cell fraction (not recorded which). These receptors were taken from a male donor with ankylosing spondylitis or in good health (not recorded which).

The chain couples TRBV10-3 to TRBJ2-1; possible D gene TRBD2, 6 bases. Between the trimmed V and J ends, which lost 10 bases and 7 bases, there was a span of 20 bases. Germline loops: CDR1 ENHRY, CDR2 SYGVKD. This CDR3 is built from 14 residues. The CDR3 protein is CASTSSGDRNEQFF. The CDR3 bases are TGTGCCAGTACTAGTTCGGGAGATAGGAATGAGCAGTTCTTC.

In regard to this clonotype: A much larger clone lies a single base off, so this may be a read error. The chain couples TRBV12-3 or TRBV12-4 to TRBJ1-5; weak D call: TRBD1 (6 bases). The CDR3 is made up of 15 amino acids. The V gene lost 3 bases and the J gene lost 8 bases, with 17 bases spanning the gap. The CDR3 loop reads CASSFTGKVDKPQHF. In nucleotides, the CDR3 is TGTGCCAGCAGTTTTACAGGGAAGGTCGATAAGCCCCAGCATTTT.

This clonotype occurred many times. The gene calls are TRBV5-1 and TRBJ2-7; perhaps TRBD1 as D (5 bases). Germline CDR1 is SGHRS and CDR2 is YFSETQ. CDR3 length equals 14 residues. V gave up 1 base and J gave up 2 bases, with 10 bases separating them. CDR3 in DNA: TGCGCCAGCAGCTTGACCGCAGGGACCTACGAGCAGTACTTC. Its translation is CASSLTAGTYEQYF.

This clonotype was observed a handful of times. The chain recombines TRBV3-1 with TRBJ2-7; tentatively, D is TRBD1 (5 bases). V was cut by 1 base and J by 2 bases, with 12 bases left in between. Germline CDR1 is LGHDT and CDR2 is YNNKEL (reference sequence). CDR3 length: 15 amino acids. The DNA for the CDR3 is TGTGCCAGCAGCCAAGGTGGTCAGGGTCCCTACGAGCAGTACTTC. Protein sequence: CASSQGGQGPYEQYF.

The chain recombines TRBV20-1 with TRBJ1-5; the D is unclear. The CDR3 has 15 residues. The V and J ends lost 1 base and 0 bases respectively, with 10 bases between them. CDR1 DFQATT and CDR2 SNEGSKA come from the germline V gene (reference sequence). In DNA, the CDR3 is TGCAGTGCTAGAGGGGCAGGAGGTAGCAATCAGCCCCAGCATTTT. As protein: CSARGAGGSNQPQHF.

This sequence joins TRBV5-1 and TRBJ1-1; 8 bases fit TRBD1. V gave up 4 bases and J gave up 5 bases; unmatched junction bases: 10. The CDR3 has 15 amino acids. CDR1 SGHRS and CDR2 YFSETQ come from the germline V gene. Written as DNA, the CDR3 is TGCGCCAGCAGCCCTATTACAGGGGGGGTGACTGAAGCTTTCTTT. It is translated as CASSPITGGVTEAFF.

The J gene is TRBJ2-1, the V gene TRBV11-2, with 7 nucleotides matching TRBD2. V lost 1 base, J lost 4 bases, and 16 bases stayed unmatched. The CDR3 sequence is 19 residues long. Germline values: CDR1 SGHAT, CDR2 FQNNGV. The CDR3 bases are TGTGCCAGCAGCTTAGGGTGGGCTAGCGGTCCCGGGGATTACAATGAGCAGTTCTTC. It encodes CASSLGWASGPGDYNEQFF.

This clonotype has a count of ten or more. This sequence joins TRBV24-1 and TRBJ2-7; possible D gene TRBD1, 6 bases. Germline-derived CDR1 and CDR2 are KGHDR and SFDVKD. Trimming stripped 7 bases from V and 2 bases from J, with 8 bases between. The CDR3 is 12 residues long. CDR3 DNA: TGTGCCACCAGCCGACAGGCCTACGAGCAGTACTTC. It encodes CATSRQAYEQYF.

The J gene is TRBJ2-1, the V gene TRBV12-3 or TRBV12-4, with a weak D call TRBD1 (5 bases). V dropped 4 bases and J dropped 5 bases, with 12 bases sitting between them. The CDR3 length is 14 residues. The CDR3 loop is CASSSSGYDNEQFF. CDR3 bases: TGTGCCAGCAGTTCCTCAGGGTACGACAATGAGCAGTTCTTC.

This clonotype has only a few counts. The CDR3 coding sequence is TGTGCCAGCAGTTGGGGGGGTCTAGCCAAAAACATTCAGTACTTC. It is translated as CASSWGGLAKNIQYF. The V gene is TRBV11-2, the J gene TRBJ2-4; TRBD2 matches at 7 bases. The V and J ends lost 6 bases and 0 bases, in that order; junction bases with no gene match: 5. CDR1 is SGHAT and CDR2 is FQNNGV in the germline V gene. The CDR3 is 15 amino acids.